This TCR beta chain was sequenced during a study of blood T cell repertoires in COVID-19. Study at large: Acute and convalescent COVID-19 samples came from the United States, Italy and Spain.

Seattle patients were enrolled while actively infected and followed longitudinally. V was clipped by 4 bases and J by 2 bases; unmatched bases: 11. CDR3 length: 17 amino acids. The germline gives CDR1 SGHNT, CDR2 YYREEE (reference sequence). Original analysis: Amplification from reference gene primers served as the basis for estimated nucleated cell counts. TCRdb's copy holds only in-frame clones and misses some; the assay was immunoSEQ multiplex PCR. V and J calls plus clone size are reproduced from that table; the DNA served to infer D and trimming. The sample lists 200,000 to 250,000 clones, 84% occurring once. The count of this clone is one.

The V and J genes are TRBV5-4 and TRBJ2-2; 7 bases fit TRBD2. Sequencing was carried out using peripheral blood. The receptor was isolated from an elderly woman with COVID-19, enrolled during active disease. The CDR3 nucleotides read TGTGCCAGCAGCCCCCCGGGCGGGAGAGGTAACACCGGGGAGCTGTTTTTT. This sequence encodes CASSPPGGRGNTGELFF.